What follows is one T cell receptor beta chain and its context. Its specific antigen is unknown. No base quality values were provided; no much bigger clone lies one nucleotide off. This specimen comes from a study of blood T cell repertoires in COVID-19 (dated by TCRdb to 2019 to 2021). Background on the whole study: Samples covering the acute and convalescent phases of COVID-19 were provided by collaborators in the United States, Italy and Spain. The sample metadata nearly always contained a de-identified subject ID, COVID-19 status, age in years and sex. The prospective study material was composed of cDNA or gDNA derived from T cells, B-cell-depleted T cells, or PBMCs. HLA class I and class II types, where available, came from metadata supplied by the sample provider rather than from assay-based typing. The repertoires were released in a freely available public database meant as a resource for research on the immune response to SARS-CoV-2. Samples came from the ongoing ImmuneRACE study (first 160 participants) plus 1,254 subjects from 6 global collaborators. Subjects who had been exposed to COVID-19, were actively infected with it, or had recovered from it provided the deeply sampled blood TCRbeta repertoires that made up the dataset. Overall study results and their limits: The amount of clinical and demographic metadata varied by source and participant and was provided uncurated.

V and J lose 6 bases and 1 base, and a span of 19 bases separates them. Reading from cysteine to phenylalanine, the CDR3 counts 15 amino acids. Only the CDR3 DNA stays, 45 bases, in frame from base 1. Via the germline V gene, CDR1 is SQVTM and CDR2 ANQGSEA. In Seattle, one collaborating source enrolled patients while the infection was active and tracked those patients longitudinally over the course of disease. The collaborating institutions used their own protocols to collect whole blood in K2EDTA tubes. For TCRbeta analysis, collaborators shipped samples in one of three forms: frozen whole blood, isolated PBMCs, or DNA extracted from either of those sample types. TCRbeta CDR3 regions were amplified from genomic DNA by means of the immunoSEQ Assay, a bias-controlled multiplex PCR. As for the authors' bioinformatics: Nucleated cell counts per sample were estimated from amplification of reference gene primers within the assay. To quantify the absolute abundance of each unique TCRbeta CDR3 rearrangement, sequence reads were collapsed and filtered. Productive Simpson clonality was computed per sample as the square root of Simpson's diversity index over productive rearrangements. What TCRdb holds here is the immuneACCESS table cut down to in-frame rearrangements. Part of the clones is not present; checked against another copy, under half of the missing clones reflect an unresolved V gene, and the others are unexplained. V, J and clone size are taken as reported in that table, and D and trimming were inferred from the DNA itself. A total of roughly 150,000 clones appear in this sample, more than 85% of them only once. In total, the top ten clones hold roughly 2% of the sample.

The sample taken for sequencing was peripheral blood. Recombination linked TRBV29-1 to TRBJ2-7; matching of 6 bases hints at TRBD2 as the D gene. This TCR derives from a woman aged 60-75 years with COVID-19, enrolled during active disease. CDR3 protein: CSVLGGPMASYEQYF. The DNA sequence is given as TGCAGCGTCCTGGGGGGACCCATGGCTTCCTACGAGCAGTACTTC.